The 26 T cell receptor beta chains presented below share a single source sample, sequenced in a study of Tregs in tolerant kidney transplant recipients. The repertoire was sequenced with immunoSEQ multiplex PCR; TCRdb's copy has only in-frame clones and lacks some. The top ten clones hold under 0.65% of a sample with roughly 250,000 clones, 65% to 85% of them seen once. Sequencing was done on a sample of CD4+ T cells from blood. These receptors were obtained from a human donor in good health.

The rearrangement joins TRBV30 to TRBJ2-7; D may be TRBD2 (6 bases). Trimming left V 2 bases short and J 6 bases short, with 14 bases between. CDR1 and CDR2 (germline): GTSNPN, SVGIG (reference sequence). This CDR3 has 13 amino acids. DNA for the CDR3: TGTGCCTGGAGTTTGACCCTGGGGGGCGAGCAGTACTTC. Amino acids: CAWSLTLGGEQYF.

The chain carries TRBV2 and TRBJ1-5; D not certain. Germline assignment: CDR1 SNHLY and CDR2 FYNNEI. Trimming pared 5 bases from V and 15 bases from J, leaving 23 bases between. This CDR3 is 14 amino acids long. In nucleotides, the CDR3 is TGTGCCAGCAGTCTCGTCCAGCAGTCCCTCATTGGGCATTTT. Amino acid sequence: CASSLVQQSLIGHF.

The chain carries TRBV7-6 and TRBJ2-3, with D perhaps TRBD1 or TRBD2 (5 bases each). The V and J ends lost 2 bases and 4 bases respectively, with 16 bases between them. Per germline, CDR1 SGHVS and CDR2 FNYEAQ. The CDR3 runs 16 residues. CDR3 sequence: CASSLLPQGRPDTQYF. The DNA for the CDR3 is TGTGCCAGCAGCTTATTACCCCAGGGACGGCCAGATACGCAGTATTTT.

This clone was recorded a few times. This chain joins TRBV9 and TRBJ2-2, with TRBD2 matching 7 bases. Germline V CDR1 and CDR2: SGDLS, YYNGEE. Unmatched junction bases numbered 4, after V lost 0 bases and J lost 5 bases. The CDR3 totals 15 residues. In DNA, the CDR3 is TGTGCCAGCAGCGTAGTGTCGGGGGGTACCGGGGAGCTGTTTTTT. Translating it yields CASSVVSGGTGELFF.

J is TRBJ2-2 and V is TRBV6-1; no definite D call. Trimming left V 6 bases short and J 6 bases short, with 8 bases between. CDR3 size: 12 residues. The germline V gene encodes CDR1 MNHNS and CDR2 SASEGT. The DNA of the CDR3 is TGTGCCAGCAGAATACGGGCCGGGGAGCTGTTTTTT. Amino acid sequence: CASRIRAGELFF.

The V and J genes are TRBV7-9 and TRBJ2-7; possibly TRBD1 or TRBD2 for D (7 bases each). There are 13 residues in the CDR3. Deletions cut 4 bases from V and 3 bases from J, with 10 bases between. CDR1 and CDR2 from the germline V gene are SEHNR and FQNEAQ (reference sequence). The CDR3 protein is CASSSRGGYEQYF. CDR3 nucleotides: TGTGCCAGCAGCTCCAGGGGGGGCTACGAGCAGTACTTC.

This clone came up once. This chain connects TRBV11-3 to TRBJ2-1, with D tentatively TRBD1 (5 bases). The CDR3 length is 13 residues. Germline V CDR1 and CDR2: SGHNT, YENEEA. V was shortened by 4 bases and J by 9 bases, with 13 bases between the two germline ends. The CDR3 nucleotides read TGTGCCAGCAGCTCCCGACAGTCGGTTGAGCAGTTCTTC. Amino acids: CASSSRQSVEQFF.

The chain is built from TRBV11-3 and TRBJ2-5; a weak D match, TRBD1 (6 bases). Trimming pared 5 bases from V and 4 bases from J, leaving 14 bases between. The CDR3 runs 14 residues. Germline values: CDR1 SGHNT, CDR2 YENEEA. The DNA of the CDR3 is TGTGCCAGCAGCCGAGGGGCAGGGGCAGAGACCCAGTACTTC. Amino acid sequence: CASSRGAGAETQYF.

J is TRBJ2-7 and V is TRBV2; D call uncertain. Germline values: CDR1 SNHLY, CDR2 FYNNEI. There are 14 residues in the CDR3. The V and J ends lost 10 bases and 2 bases respectively, with 18 bases between them. The CDR3 bases are TGTGCCAACCAATCCGGGTCAATGACCTACGAGCAGTACTTC. Amino acid sequence: CANQSGSMTYEQYF. Full variable domain (missing parts from reference TRBV2 and TRBJ2-7): EPEVTQTPSHQVTQMGQEVILRCVPISNHLYFYWYRQILGQKVEFLVSFYNNEISEKSEIFDDQFSVERPDGSNFTLKIRSTKLEDSAMYFCANQSGSMTYEQYFGPGTRLTVT.

Details on this clone: The junction does not match germline at one end; this may be a read error. The chain carries TRBV15 and TRBJ1-1, with 7 bases fitting TRBD1. This CDR3 spans 15 amino acids. Germline V CDR1 and CDR2: LNHNV, YYDKDF (reference sequence). As DNA, the CDR3 is TGTGCCACCAGCGGAGACAGGGTCTCAAACACTGAAGCTTTCTTT. Its protein is CATSGDRVSNTEAFF.

The CDR3 DNA reads as TGTGCCAGCGGGACTGGGGGCTGGAACACCGGGGAGCTGTTTTTT. Its translation: CASGTGGWNTGELFF. The chain combines TRBV25-1 with TRBJ2-2; D assignment may be TRBD1 or TRBD2 (6 bases each). Germline V gene sequence: CDR1 MGHDK, CDR2 SYGVNS. This CDR3 comprises 15 residues. V lost 8 bases to trimming and J lost 1 base, with 14 bases between them.

The chain recombines TRBV5-1 with TRBJ2-7, with 9 bases that match TRBD1. Germline CDR1 is SGHRS and CDR2 is YFSETQ. The CDR3 sequence is 14 residues long. The junction had 4 bases not matched to a gene; V was cut back by 4 bases and J by 2 bases. The CDR3 DNA reads as TGCGCCAGCAGCATGGGACAGGGTCCCTACGAGCAGTACTTC. Amino acids: CASSMGQGPYEQYF.

This rearrangement joins TRBV6-1 to TRBJ2-2, with 9 bases aligning to TRBD1. V gave up 6 bases and J gave up 4 bases; unmatched junction bases: 6. This CDR3 is 15 amino acids long. Germline CDR1 is MNHNS and CDR2 is SASEGT. DNA of the CDR3: TGTGCCAGCAGCTTGGACAGGGGAAGCACCGGGGAGCTGTTTTTT. This sequence encodes CASSLDRGSTGELFF.

The gene calls are TRBV6-1 and TRBJ1-5; possibly TRBD1 for D (5 bases). The germline CDR1 and CDR2 sequences are MNHNS and SASEGT. V lost 1 base, J lost 0 bases, and 10 bases lay in between. The CDR3 length is 16 residues. The CDR3 sequence is CASSEGGLYSNQPQHF. CDR3 coding DNA: TGTGCCAGCAGTGAAGGGGGCCTTTATAGCAATCAGCCCCAGCATTTT.

The chain links TRBV9 to TRBJ1-4; D gene uncertain. The CDR3 covers 18 residues. Germline V gives CDR1 SGDLS, CDR2 YYNGEE. V lost 0 bases and J lost 1, with 16 bases in between. CDR3 loop: CASSVGDGPGGTNEKLFF. CDR3 DNA: TGTGCCAGCAGCGTAGGGGATGGACCGGGAGGAACTAATGAAAAACTGTTTTTT.

V and J are TRBV5-1 and TRBJ2-1; D perhaps matches TRBD1 (5 bases). The V gene lost 0 bases and the J gene lost 4 bases, with 11 bases spanning the gap. The V gene's germline CDR1 is SGHRS and CDR2 YFSETQ. The CDR3 is made up of 15 amino acids. CDR3 nucleotides: TGCGCCAGCAGCTTGGCGCAGGGTTATTACAATGAGCAGTTCTTC. Protein sequence: CASSLAQGYYNEQFF. Using reference TRBV5-1 and TRBJ2-1 for the parts outside the CDR3, the full variable domain is KAGVTQTPRYLIKTRGQQVTLSCSPISGHRSVSWYQQTPGQGLQFLFEYFSETQRNKGNFPGRFSGRQFSNSRSEMNVSTLELGDSALYLCASSLAQGYYNEQFFGPGTRLTVL.

The chain links TRBV6-4 to TRBJ2-1; D tentatively reads TRBD1 or TRBD2 (6 bases each). Germline V gives CDR1 MRHNA, CDR2 SNTAGT. This CDR3 contains 15 residues. Trimming left V 4 bases short and J 6 bases short, with 16 bases between. CDR3 coding DNA: TGTGCCAGCAGTGCGGAGGGGTTACAGGGCAATGAGCAGTTCTTC. This encodes CASSAEGLQGNEQFF.

The V call is TRBV1, the J call TRBJ1-5; the DNA was not compared with TRBD1, the D call given in the table. TRBV1 is listed as a pseudogene. The CDR3 is 13 residues long. In nucleotides, the CDR3 is TGCACCAGCAGCGGCCATAGCAATCAGCCCCAGCATTTT. Its protein is CTSSGHSNQPQHF.

The chain employs TRBV6-1 and TRBJ1-6, with D uncertain. There are 13 residues in the CDR3. Germline-derived CDR1 and CDR2 are MNHNS and SASEGT. Trimming left V 5 bases short and J 8 bases short, with 10 bases between. CDR3 nucleotides: TGTGCCAGCAGTCGGGAGTTTTATTCACCCCTCCACTTT. Protein: CASSREFYSPLHF.

The V gene is TRBV25-1, the J gene TRBJ2-3, with a weak D call TRBD2 (6 bases). The CDR3 has 15 amino acids. CDR1 and CDR2 from the germline V gene are MGHDK and SYGVNS. V was clipped by 6 bases and J by 1 base, with 14 bases between them. The CDR3 here is CASSVAASGTDTQYF. In nucleotides, the CDR3 is TGTGCCAGCAGCGTGGCGGCTAGCGGCACAGATACGCAGTATTTT.

The table lists this clone with a count of one. The chain joins TRBV10-1 to TRBJ2-3; 8 positions agree with TRBD2. The V and J ends lost 4 bases and 2 bases, in that order; junction bases with no gene match: 8. The germline V gene has CDR1 WNHNN and CDR2 SYGVQD (reference sequence). This CDR3 spans 16 amino acids. As DNA, the CDR3 is TGCGCCAGCAGTGCTGTAGCGGGGTCGTTCACAGATACGCAGTATTTT. Protein sequence: CASSAVAGSFTDTQYF.

This chain joins TRBV6-5 and TRBJ1-1; D remains unclear. The CDR3 length is 11 residues. V lost 6 bases, J lost 6 bases, and 8 bases lay in between. The germline CDR1 and CDR2 sequences are MNHEY and SVGAGI. CDR3 in amino acids: CASRVGPEAFF. CDR3 nucleotides: TGTGCCAGCAGGGTGGGCCCTGAAGCTTTCTTT.

This chain connects TRBV5-7 to TRBJ1-5, with D hard to call. TRBV5-7 is recorded as an ORF, its role being uncertain. The CDR3 consists of 15 residues. Trimming shortened V by 4 bases and J by 2 bases, and 13 bases separated the two germline ends. The CDR3 bases are TGTGCCAGCAGCCTGAATAAAGGTGGCAATCAGCCCCAGCATTTT. Its protein is CASSLNKGGNQPQHF.

J is TRBJ1-1 and V is TRBV28; no firm D call. Germline CDR1 reads MDHEN; CDR2 reads SYDVKM. The CDR3 sequence is 12 residues long. Trimming took 6 bases from V and 1 from J, leaving 6 bases between them. The CDR3 DNA reads TGTGCCAGCAGATCAGGGAACACTGAAGCTTTCTTT. Its translation is CASRSGNTEAFF.

J is TRBJ2-1 and V is TRBV5-1; 13 positions agree with TRBD2. The germline gives CDR1 SGHRS, CDR2 YFSETQ. With V trimmed by 5 bases and J by 10 bases, 9 bases remained unmatched. The CDR3 consists of 15 residues. The CDR3 loop reads CASRRTSGREDEQFF. The DNA for the CDR3 is TGCGCCAGCAGACGGACTAGCGGGAGAGAGGACGAGCAGTTCTTC. Based on the CDR3 plus reference TRBV5-1 and TRBJ2-1, the full variable domain is KAGVTQTPRYLIKTRGQQVTLSCSPISGHRSVSWYQQTPGQGLQFLFEYFSETQRNKGNFPGRFSGRQFSNSRSEMNVSTLELGDSALYLCASRRTSGREDEQFFGPGTRLTVL.

The table lists this clone with a few counts. The chain employs TRBV10-3 and TRBJ1-3; the D gene is possibly TRBD1 (5 bases). The CDR3 consists of 17 residues. V lost 4 bases and J 3 bases, leaving 19 bases between the germline ends. Germline CDR1 is ENHRY and CDR2 is SYGVKD. CDR3 sequence reads: CAISGYGGRIGGNTIYF. The CDR3 region has the DNA TGTGCCATCAGTGGGTACGGGGGAAGGATTGGTGGAAACACCATATATTTT.